This T cell receptor beta chain was retrieved from a study of T cell responses to AZD1222 COVID-19 vaccine. The method was immunoSEQ multiplex PCR; TCRdb's version includes in-frame clones alone and lacks a portion of them. Of about 140,000 clones listed, roughly 92% are singletons. A note on this clone: Its specificity is unknown.

Trimming took off 6 bases at V and 4 bases at J, with 15 bases between the two ends. This CDR3 is 14 amino acids long. CDR1 and CDR2 from the germline V gene are LNHDA and SQIVND (reference sequence). Study observations and caveats: Spike was spanned by vaccine-associated CD4 TCRs, which were dominant at 160-218 and 743-854. Females made up more of the donors, who were largely white British, and clonal diversity may have come out too low.

The rearrangement joins TRBV19 to TRBJ1-2; D is possibly TRBD1 (6 bases). The material sequenced was peripheral blood, taken 28 days after the second AZD1222 dose. The clonotype comes from an adult who received the AZD1222 COVID-19 vaccine. The DNA of the CDR3 is TGTGCCAGTAGATCCACACAGGGAACCTATGGCTACACCTTC. Protein sequence: CASRSTQGTYGYTF.